A selection of T cell receptor beta chains follows, all from one sample in a study of PD-1 blockade in mismatch repair-deficient tumors. Using immunoSEQ multiplex PCR, the repertoire was profiled, and TCRdb retains in-frame clones only, with some absent. Of about 13,000 clones in the sample, around 80% are singletons; the top ten hold around 24%. No cognate antigen is known for these TCRs. Specimen: cells cultured in vitro, collected from a patient treated with pembrolizumab. Every receptor here comes from an adult with mismatch repair-deficient cancer. Each CDR3 is given with its conserved first and last residue. The D gene is left open where the match is weak. Clone sizes are given selectively: once, few, many, or a class where the clone is expanded.

TRBV5-1	TRBJ2-7	.	.	CASSGASDYYEQYF	TGCGCCAGCAGCGGGGCTAGCGATTACTACGAGCAGTACTTC
TRBV2	TRBJ2-7	.	few	CASSAMGTTYEQYF	TGTGCCAGCAGTGCCATGGGGACAACCTACGAGCAGTACTTC
TRBV7-3	TRBJ2-1	TRBD2	.	CASSLNLAGGNEQFF	TGTGCCAGCAGCCTAAACCTAGCGGGAGGTAATGAGCAGTTCTTC
TRBV11-3	TRBJ1-6	.	few	CASSLEGLDSPLHF	TGTGCCAGCAGCTTAGAGGGATTAGATTCACCCCTCCACTTT
TRBV9	TRBJ2-3	.	.	CASSPISWTSTDTQYF	TGTGCCAGCAGCCCCATTAGCTGGACTAGCACAGATACGCAGTATTTT
TRBV15	TRBJ2-3	.	.	CATSRGSTDTQYF	TGTGCCACCAGCAGAGGTAGCACAGATACGCAGTATTTT
TRBV7-3	TRBJ2-1	.	.	CASSPSGREAYFF	TGTGCCAGCAGCCCGTCAGGACGAGAGGCCTATTTCTTC
TRBV5-1	TRBJ2-6	TRBD1	.	CASSVDRGTSGANVLTF	TGCGCCAGCAGCGTGGACAGGGGGACCTCTGGGGCCAACGTCCTGACTTTC
TRBV7-8	TRBJ1-1	.	.	CASSLAGARTEAFF	TGTGCCAGCAGCTTAGCAGGGGCCCGCACTGAAGCTTTCTTT
TRBV28	TRBJ1-5	.	.	CASRSAGGGNQPQHF	TGTGCCAGCAGAAGCGCGGGGGGAGGCAATCAGCCCCAGCATTTT